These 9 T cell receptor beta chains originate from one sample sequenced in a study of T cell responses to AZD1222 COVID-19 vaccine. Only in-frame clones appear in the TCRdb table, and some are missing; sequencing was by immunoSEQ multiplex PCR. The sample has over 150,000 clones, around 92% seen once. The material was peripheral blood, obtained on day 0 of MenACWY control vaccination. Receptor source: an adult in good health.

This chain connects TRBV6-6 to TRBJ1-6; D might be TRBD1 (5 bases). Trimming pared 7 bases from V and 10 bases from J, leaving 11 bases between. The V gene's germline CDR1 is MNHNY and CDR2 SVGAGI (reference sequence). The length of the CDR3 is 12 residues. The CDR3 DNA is TGTGCCAGCAACAACGGGGACTCACCCCTCCACTTT. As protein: CASNNGDSPLHF.

As DNA, the CDR3 is TGTGCCAGCAGCGAGGGGTACGGCTCCTACGAGCAGTACTTC. Amino acid sequence: CASSEGYGSYEQYF. This chain connects TRBV13 to TRBJ2-7; D tentatively reads TRBD1 or TRBD2 (5 bases each). The CDR3 totals 14 residues. V lost 5 bases to trimming and J lost 0 bases, with 11 bases between them. Germline V gene sequence: CDR1 PRHDT, CDR2 FYEKMQ (reference sequence).

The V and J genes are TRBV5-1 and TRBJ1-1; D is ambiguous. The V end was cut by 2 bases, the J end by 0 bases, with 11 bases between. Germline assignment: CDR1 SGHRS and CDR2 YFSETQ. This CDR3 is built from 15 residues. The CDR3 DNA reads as TGCGCCAGCAGCTTCGGACCGGTCTTGAACACTGAAGCTTTCTTT. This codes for CASSFGPVLNTEAFF.

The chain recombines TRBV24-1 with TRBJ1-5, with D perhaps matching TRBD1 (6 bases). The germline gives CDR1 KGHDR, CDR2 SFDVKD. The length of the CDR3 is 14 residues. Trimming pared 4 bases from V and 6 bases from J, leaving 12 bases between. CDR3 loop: CATSETGTGQPQHF. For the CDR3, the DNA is TGTGCCACCAGTGAGACAGGTACAGGTCAGCCCCAGCATTTT.

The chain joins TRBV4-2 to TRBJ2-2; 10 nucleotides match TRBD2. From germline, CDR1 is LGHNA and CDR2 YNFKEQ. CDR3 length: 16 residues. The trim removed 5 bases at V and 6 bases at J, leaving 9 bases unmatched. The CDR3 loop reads CASSALTSGSAGELFF. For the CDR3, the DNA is TGTGCCAGCAGCGCCTTGACTAGCGGGTCGGCCGGGGAGCTGTTTTTT.

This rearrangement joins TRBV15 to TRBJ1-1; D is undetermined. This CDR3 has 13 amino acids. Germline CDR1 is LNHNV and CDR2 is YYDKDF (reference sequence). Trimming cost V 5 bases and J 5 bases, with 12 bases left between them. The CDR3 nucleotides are TGTGCCACCAGCGGAAACATAGGAACTGAAGCTTTCTTT. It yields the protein CATSGNIGTEAFF. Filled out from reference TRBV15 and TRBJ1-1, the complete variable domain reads DAMVIQNPRYQVTQFGKPVTLSCSQTLNHNVMYWYQQKSSQAPKLLFHYYDKDFNNEADTPDNFQSRRPNTSFCFLDIRSPGLGDTAMYLCATSGNIGTEAFFGQGTRLTVV.

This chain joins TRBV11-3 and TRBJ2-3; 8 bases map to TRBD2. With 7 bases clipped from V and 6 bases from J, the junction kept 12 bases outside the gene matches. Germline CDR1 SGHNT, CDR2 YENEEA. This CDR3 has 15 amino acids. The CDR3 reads CASTSGGEGRDTQYF. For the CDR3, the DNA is TGTGCCAGCACCAGCGGGGGAGAAGGGCGCGATACGCAGTATTTT.

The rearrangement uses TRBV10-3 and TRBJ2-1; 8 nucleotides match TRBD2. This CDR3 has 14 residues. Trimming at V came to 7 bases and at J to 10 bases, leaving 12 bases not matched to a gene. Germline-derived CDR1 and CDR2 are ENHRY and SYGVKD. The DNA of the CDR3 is TGTGCCATCACTAGGGCGAGCGGGAGCGACGAGCAGTTCTTC. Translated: CAITRASGSDEQFF.

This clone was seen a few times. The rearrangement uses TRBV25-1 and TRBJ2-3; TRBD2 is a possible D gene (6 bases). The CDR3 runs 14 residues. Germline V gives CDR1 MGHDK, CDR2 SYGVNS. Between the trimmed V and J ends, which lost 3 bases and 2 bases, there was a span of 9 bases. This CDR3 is CASSEGGPTDTQYF. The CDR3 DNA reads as TGTGCCAGCAGTGAGGGAGGACCCACAGATACGCAGTATTTT.